This T cell receptor (beta chain) was recovered during a study of T-cell reconstitution after alpha-beta-depleted transplantation in children. V lost 2 bases and J lost 3; bases outside the gene matches: 4. The CDR3 spans 17 residues. CDR1 is KGHDR and CDR2 is SFDVKD in the germline V gene. The authors prepared the TCRbeta library with unique molecular identifiers. TCRdb reprocessed the PCR reads via MiXCR and lists one record per CDR3 protein. Of about 610,000 distinct CDR3 sequences listed, 8% to 11% are singletons. Sequenced here: PBMCs from the stem cell graft donor, sampled from the stem cell graft. This TCR was recovered from a human donor who donated a stem cell graft to a child with acute myeloid leukemia. The chain links TRBV24-1 to TRBJ2-1, with 12 bases aligning to TRBD2. CDR3 protein: CATSDSPGLAGYNEQFF. The CDR3 DNA is TGTGCCACCAGTGATTCGCCGGGACTAGCGGGCTACAATGAGCAGTTCTTC.